Below, 2 T cell receptor beta chains from the same sample are listed, as sequenced in a study of siplizumab effects on memory and regulatory T cells (dated by TCRdb to about 2019). Library preparation employed the immunoSEQ multiplex PCR assay. Sourced from immuneACCESS, this table was stored by TCRdb with only in-frame sequences that have V and J called. A share of the clones is absent; for the studies checked, an unresolved V gene accounts for under half, and the remainder has no known explanation. In all, the sample holds 85,000 to 130,000 clones, and roughly 94% of those were seen once. Together, the top ten hold roughly 0.6% of the sample. Material: Tregs sorted from blood. These TCRs come from a human donor in good health.

J is TRBJ2-1 and V is TRBV27; D possibly corresponds to TRBD2 (5 bases). Germline assignment: CDR1 MNHEY and CDR2 SMNVEV (reference sequence). CDR3 length equals 15 residues. V lost 3 bases to trimming and J lost 10 bases, with 19 bases between them. CDR3 coding DNA: TGTGCCAGCAGTTTGTTCGGGATCAGCAATCGCGAGCAGTTCTTC. Translating it yields CASSLFGISNREQFF.

The gene calls are TRBV6-5 and TRBJ2-7; perhaps TRBD2 as D (5 bases). V gave up 0 bases and J gave up 3 bases, with 15 bases separating them. The CDR3 has 16 residues. Germline V CDR1 and CDR2: MNHEY, SVGAGI. In DNA, the CDR3 is TGTGCCAGCAGTTACTCCGCGGAGGTAGCCTTCTACGAGCAGTACTTC. It encodes CASSYSAEVAFYEQYF.